The entry that follows covers one T cell receptor beta chain sequence. In the source study's methods: Scientists estimated how many nucleated cells there were by amplifying reference gene primers. Data came from immunoSEQ multiplex PCR; TCRdb stores just in-frame clones and leaves some out. Clone size and the V and J calls come from that table; the DNA yielded D and trimming. In the table there are roughly 250,000 clones, 80% to 85% of which are singletons. This record comes from a study of blood T cell repertoires in COVID-19. At the level of the study: The analysed material was cDNA or gDNA that came from T cells, B-cell-depleted T cells, or PBMCs.

Seattle patients were enrolled while actively infected and followed longitudinally. V lost 4 bases and J lost 3; bases outside the gene matches: 3. The V gene's germline CDR1 is MNHEY and CDR2 SVGAGI. CDR3 length equals 13 residues. Sequences were obtained from peripheral blood. This chain links TRBV6-5 with TRBJ2-7; 7 nucleotides agree with TRBD1. The sequence came from a person aged 65 to 85 with COVID-19, enrolled during active disease. In DNA, the CDR3 is TGTGCCAGCAGTTTGACAGGGAACTACGAGCAGTACTTC. Encoded protein: CASSLTGNYEQYF.